Below, 26 T cell receptor beta chains from the same sample are listed, as sequenced in a study of beta chain features in type 1 diabetes. Sequencing targeted expressed TCRB transcripts, as all isolated RNA had been reverse transcribed. Assay used: immunoSEQ multiplex PCR; TCRdb lists only in-frame clones, some missing. The sample records 120,000 to 150,000 clones, around 13% being singletons. No antigen is known for these receptors. Study-wide results and limits: Moderate but significant shortening of TCRB CDR3s was recorded in all four CD4+ subsets from Type 1 diabetes patients.

Sequenced: central memory CD4+ T cells from blood. The receptors shown here come from a man between 18 and 35 years old with type 1 diabetes.

This clone was seen only a few times. The chain joins TRBV2 to TRBJ2-1; 9 bases match TRBD2. V trimming: 6 bases; J trimming: 6 bases; junction bases outside the gene matches: 9. CDR1 is SNHLY, CDR2 FYNNEI, per germline. The CDR3 totals 15 residues. The CDR3 DNA follows: TGTGCCAGCAGCGCTCCTAGCGGGGTCCTCAATGAGCAGTTCTTC. As protein: CASSAPSGVLNEQFF.

Only a few counts were recorded for this clone. The J gene is TRBJ1-1, the V gene TRBV27; D gene unclear. The CDR3 spans 13 residues. Germline-derived CDR1 and CDR2 are MNHEY and SMNVEV (reference sequence). Trimming removed 3 bases from V and 3 bases from J, with 8 bases in between. As DNA, the CDR3 is TGTGCCAGCAGTTTCAACCTGGACACTGAAGCTTTCTTT. Protein sequence: CASSFNLDTEAFF.

The chain uses TRBV28 and TRBJ2-5; perhaps TRBD1 as D (6 bases). This CDR3 contains 12 residues. CDR1 and CDR2 (germline): MDHEN, SYDVKM. V gave up 2 bases and J gave up 7 bases, with 8 bases separating them. CDR3 region: CASSLAGVTQYF. DNA for the CDR3: TGTGCCAGCAGTTTAGCAGGGGTGACCCAGTACTTC.

This chain joins TRBV6-5 and TRBJ2-1, with 7 bases matching TRBD2. Germline CDR1 is MNHEY and CDR2 is SVGAGI. V was clipped by 0 bases and J by 8 bases; unmatched bases: 4. The CDR3 is 14 residues long. CDR3 loop: CASSYSGGDDEQFF. DNA for the CDR3: TGTGCCAGCAGTTACTCTGGGGGGGACGATGAGCAGTTCTTC.

V gene TRBV9 combines with J gene TRBJ2-5, with 11 bases lining up with TRBD1. The CDR3 has 17 residues. V was clipped by 1 base and J by 5 bases; unmatched bases: 10. Per germline, CDR1 SGDLS and CDR2 YYNGEE. As DNA, the CDR3 is TGTGCCAGCAGCGTAACCGGGACAGGGGGAACGTGGGAGACCCAGTACTTC. This encodes CASSVTGTGGTWETQYF.

The CDR3 DNA sequence: TGTGCCTGGGGCCTATCAGATACGCAGTATTTT. This codes for CAWGLSDTQYF. The rearrangement links TRBV30 to TRBJ2-3; no firm D call. Germline V gives CDR1 GTSNPN, CDR2 SVGIG (reference sequence). The ends were cut back, 5 bases at V and 4 bases at J, with 7 bases in the middle. The CDR3 runs 11 residues. Combining the CDR3 with reference TRBV30 and TRBJ2-3 gives the whole variable domain SQTIHQWPATLVQPVGSPLSLECTVEGTSNPNLYWYRQAAGRGLQLLFYSVGIGQISSEVPQNLSASRPQDRQFILSSKKLLLSDSGFYLCAWGLSDTQYFGPGTRLTVL.

This clone was recorded a few times. V is TRBV10-2 and J is TRBJ2-3; 7 positions agree with TRBD1. The junction had 13 bases not matched to a gene; V was cut back by 6 bases and J by 7 bases. The CDR3 length is 15 residues. Looked up from germline, CDR1 is WSHSY and CDR2 is SAAADI. The DNA of the CDR3 is TGCGCCAGCAGCGAAGGGACAGTCTCTGGTTATACGCAGTATTTT. It codes for CASSEGTVSGYTQYF.

The J gene is TRBJ2-2, the V gene TRBV27, with D hard to call. Per the germline V gene, CDR1 is MNHEY and CDR2 is SMNVEV (reference sequence). The CDR3 is 14 amino acids. The ends were cut back, 3 bases at V and 5 bases at J, with 10 bases in the middle. The CDR3 DNA follows: TGTGCCAGCAGTTTTGCAGACTTAACCGGGGAGCTGTTTTTT. Translated: CASSFADLTGELFF.

This chain links TRBV7-9 with TRBJ2-7; D is unclear. The CDR3 has 13 residues. Germline CDR1 is SEHNR and CDR2 is FQNEAQ (reference sequence). V lost 4 bases, J lost 7 bases, and 14 bases lay in between. This chain's CDR3 is CASSYTSLGEQYF. The CDR3 nucleotides read TGTGCCAGCAGCTACACGTCCCTGGGGGAGCAGTACTTC.

J is TRBJ2-3 and V is TRBV1; TRBD1 reflects the table's D call only, with no check against the DNA. TRBV1 represents a pseudogene. This CDR3 has 19 residues. The CDR3 region has the DNA TGCACCAGCAGCCAACCCGACAGGGGGCTATCAACCCACACAGATACGCAGTATTTT. It translates to CTSSQPDRGLSTHTDTQYF.

V gene TRBV5-1 combines with J gene TRBJ1-1; 9 bases are a match to TRBD1. V was pared by 4 bases and J by 6 bases, with 7 bases of the junction left unmatched. The V gene's germline CDR1 is SGHRS and CDR2 YFSETQ. The CDR3 runs 14 residues. This chain's CDR3 is CASSDGQGMAEAFF. The CDR3, as DNA: TGCGCCAGCAGCGACGGACAGGGGATGGCTGAAGCTTTCTTT.

This clone was picked up a small number of times. This chain links TRBV4-1 with TRBJ1-2; no clear D. Germline CDR1 is MGHRA and CDR2 is YSYEKL. This CDR3 comprises 15 residues. The ends were cut back, 0 bases at V and 4 bases at J, with 12 bases in the middle. In DNA, the CDR3 is TGCGCCAGCAGCCAAGAAATCACAGTCCTCTATGGCTACACCTTC. This codes for CASSQEITVLYGYTF.

This clone occurred a few times. The V gene is TRBV6-6, the J gene TRBJ1-1; D is uncertain. The CDR3 extends over 13 amino acids. Looked up from germline, CDR1 is MNHNY and CDR2 is SVGAGI (reference sequence). Trimming removed 6 bases from V and 6 bases from J, with 14 bases in between. The CDR3 DNA follows: TGTGCCAGCAGAGTGGCGAGGGTCGCTGAAGCTTTCTTT. Translated: CASRVARVAEAFF.

V usage is TRBV5-1 and J usage is TRBJ2-1; D might be TRBD2 (5 bases). Trimming pared 0 bases from V and 2 bases from J, leaving 9 bases between. The CDR3 runs to 15 residues. Germline lookup yields CDR1 SGHRS and CDR2 YFSETQ. CDR3 region: CASSLDGKAYNEQFF. Here the CDR3 DNA reads TGCGCCAGCAGCTTGGACGGGAAGGCCTACAATGAGCAGTTCTTC.

The rearrangement uses TRBV6-5 and TRBJ2-1; D not certain. Trimming took 2 bases from V and 7 from J, leaving 3 bases between them. The germline gives CDR1 MNHEY, CDR2 SVGAGI. The CDR3 extends over 11 amino acids. CDR3 in DNA: TGTGCCAGCAGTTACACGAATGAGCAGTTCTTC. As protein: CASSYTNEQFF.

Only a few counts were recorded for this clone. V usage is TRBV28 and J usage is TRBJ1-5; D gene unclear. CDR3 length: 13 amino acids. V lost 6 bases and J 7 bases, leaving 13 bases between the germline ends. CDR1 and CDR2 from the germline V gene are MDHEN and SYDVKM. As DNA, the CDR3 is TGTGCCAGCAGGCAACTGATGGGGCAGCCCCAGCATTTT. Amino acids: CASRQLMGQPQHF.

This clone has more than one count but fewer than ten. This chain uses TRBV4-1 with TRBJ2-4, with a possible D match to TRBD1 (5 bases). Germline CDR1 is MGHRA and CDR2 is YSYEKL. V was trimmed by 1 base and J by 1 base, leaving 20 bases between them. The CDR3 consists of 19 residues. CDR3 region: CASSQGLARATRAKNIQYF. The CDR3 DNA is TGCGCCAGCAGCCAAGGTCTGGCCAGGGCAACGAGGGCCAAAAACATTCAGTACTTC.

The V call is TRBV11-3, the J call TRBJ1-2; possibly TRBD1 for D (5 bases). The ends were cut back, 6 bases at V and 2 bases at J, with 16 bases in the middle. CDR3 length: 15 amino acids. Looked up from germline, CDR1 is SGHNT and CDR2 is YENEEA. The CDR3 nucleotides are TGTGCCAGCAGTAGCCGCGGGGCCCTCAACTATGGCTACACCTTC. This codes for CASSSRGALNYGYTF.

Here the CDR3 reads CASSLGGTASYEQYF. In nucleotides, the CDR3 is TGTGCCAGCAGTTTGGGCGGGACAGCCTCCTACGAGCAGTACTTC. V usage is TRBV27 and J usage is TRBJ2-7; possibly TRBD1 for D (7 bases). CDR3 length equals 15 residues. V was trimmed by 3 bases and J by 0 bases, leaving 12 bases between them. In germline, CDR1 is MNHEY, CDR2 SMNVEV (reference sequence).

The rearrangement links TRBV29-1 to TRBJ2-1; 15 positions agree with TRBD2. This CDR3 comprises 15 residues. V lost 1 base to trimming and J lost 7 bases; unmatched junction nucleotides: 2. Germline CDR1 reads SQVTM; CDR2 reads ANQGSEA. The CDR3 reads CSVEAGTSGGNEQFF. CDR3 in DNA: TGCAGCGTTGAAGCCGGGACTAGCGGGGGGAATGAGCAGTTCTTC.

This clone was found a few times. A read error may account for a junction end that differs from germline. This rearrangement joins TRBV7-9 to TRBJ2-5; 8 nucleotides align to TRBD2. The germline V gene encodes CDR1 SEHNR and CDR2 FQNEAQ (reference sequence). The CDR3 loop spans 15 amino acids. The CDR3, as DNA: TGTGCCAGCAACTTACTAGCGGCAGGGCAAGAGACCCAGTACTTC. Translated: CASNLLAAGQETQYF.

The chain carries TRBV27 and TRBJ2-2, with a possible D match to TRBD2 (5 bases). Germline CDR1 reads MNHEY; CDR2 reads SMNVEV (reference sequence). This CDR3 region has 15 residues. Trimming pared 7 bases from V and 1 base from J, leaving 13 bases between. In nucleotides, the CDR3 is TGTGCCAGCAAGGACGGGGATCGGAACACCGGGGAGCTGTTTTTT. It encodes CASKDGDRNTGELFF.

In its sample, this clone was seen a few times. The junction departs from the called germline gene at one end, perhaps through a read error. The chain links TRBV28 to TRBJ2-7; D is undetermined. CDR3 size: 11 residues. Looked up from germline, CDR1 is MDHEN and CDR2 is SYDVKM. CDR3 nucleotides: TGTGCCAGCAGTTTAGGTTTAGGGAAGGACTTC. This gives the protein CASSLGLGKDF.

This clone was seen a few times. The chain recombines TRBV2 with TRBJ2-3; 7 positions agree with TRBD1. This CDR3 has 14 amino acids. With V trimmed by 9 bases and J by 0 bases, 6 bases remained unmatched. Germline values: CDR1 SNHLY, CDR2 FYNNEI. The CDR3 sequence is CASGQDTSTDTQYF. The CDR3, as DNA: TGTGCCAGTGGACAGGACACTAGCACAGATACGCAGTATTTT.

The chain is built from TRBV7-9 and TRBJ1-1; no definite D call. Trimming left V 5 bases short and J 1 base short, with 8 bases between. CDR1 and CDR2 from the germline V gene are SEHNR and FQNEAQ (reference sequence). This CDR3 is 13 amino acids long. This CDR3 is CASSKVGNTEAFF. The CDR3 DNA reads TGTGCCAGCAGCAAGGTTGGGAACACTGAAGCTTTCTTT.

This clone occurred once. The J gene is TRBJ2-5, the V gene TRBV5-6; tentatively, D is TRBD1 (6 bases). Trimming removed 6 bases from V and 2 bases from J, with 11 bases in between. CDR1 and CDR2 (germline): SGHDT, YYEEEE. CDR3 length equals 13 residues. CDR3 nucleotides: TGTGCCAGCAACCAGGGGCTACAAGAGACCCAGTACTTC. Protein sequence: CASNQGLQETQYF.